This T cell receptor beta chain was captured by sequencing in a study of blood T cell repertoires in COVID-19. Source study methods: It was from reference gene primer amplification that nucleated cell counts were estimated. Sequencing was performed with immunoSEQ multiplex PCR; in TCRdb, only in-frame clones are kept and a portion is missing. The V and J calls and clone size are taken from that table; D and trimming were inferred from the DNA. The sample has 50,000 or so clones, over 80% seen once. This TCR came from a man between 70 and 80 years old with acute or convalescent COVID-19. Sequences were obtained from peripheral blood.

For the CDR3, the DNA is TGTGCCAGCAGCTTGGGTAGGGACAGGGGGCTTAATGAGCAGTTCTTC. Translated, it gives CASSLGRDRGLNEQFF. The rearrangement uses TRBV5-4 and TRBJ2-1, with 12 bases identical to TRBD1. The CDR3 totals 16 residues. The V gene's germline CDR1 is SGHNT and CDR2 YYREEE (reference sequence). V shed 0 bases, J shed 7 bases, and the junction held 5 bases outside the gene matches.